This T cell receptor (beta chain) was recorded in a study of blood T cell repertoires in COVID-19. Study at large: Spain, Italy and the United States supplied samples that represented acute and convalescent COVID-19.

The table came from immunoSEQ multiplex PCR; TCRdb's copy has only in-frame clones and leaves some out. This sample carries under 250,000 clones, about 80% of them seen once, and the ten largest clones take 1.3%. Sequencing used PBMCs or T cells enriched from blood (not recorded which). This sequence originates from a woman in her thirties or forties with acute COVID-19.

CDR3 DNA: TGTGCCAGTGACATGAAGGGACTAACCACAGATACGCAGTATTTT. Amino acid sequence: CASDMKGLTTDTQYF. The rearrangement joins TRBV19 to TRBJ2-3, with TRBD2 matching over 7 bases. Unmatched junction bases numbered 10, after V lost 8 bases and J lost 2 bases. Looked up from germline, CDR1 is LNHDA and CDR2 is SQIVND (reference sequence). The CDR3 has 15 amino acids.